This record covers a single T cell receptor beta chain. The PCR used 60 Vbeta and 13 Jbeta primers. The data were produced by immunoSEQ multiplex PCR, yet TCRdb's version contains in-frame clones alone and is incomplete. The table for this sample gives 55,000 to 85,000 clones. The data derive from a study of cytomegalovirus exposure and HLA in healthy donors. Study-level background: Most donors, 80% to 90% of over 350 genotyped, fell in the Caucasian-associated ancestry cluster.

Germline assignment: CDR1 SNHLY and CDR2 FYNNEI. V lost 0 bases, J lost 5 bases, and 6 bases stayed unmatched. This CDR3 has 15 residues. The chain combines TRBV2 with TRBJ1-2; the match to TRBD1 covers 7 bases. Source material: PBMCs. The sequence was obtained from a woman in her 30s in good health and CMV-seronegative. The CDR3 nucleotides are TGTGCCAGCAGTGAAGCGCCTGACAGGGAGTATGGCTACACCTTC. Amino acids: CASSEAPDREYGYTF.